The clone carrying this T cell receptor (beta chain) was detected ten times or more. The antigen is undetermined. These data come from a study of neurological immune-mediated disorders. Study findings and constraints: Private repertoires in all groups were suggested, as expanded clones shared no CDR3 amino acid sequences across subjects. Patients with HTLV-1-associated myelopathy had the highest level of TCR clonal expansion, whereas patients with multiple sclerosis had the lowest level, falling beneath the level found in healthy controls.

Synthesis of cDNA was performed by 5'RACE using 10-nucleotide random UMIs. From 15-18 subjects, every sequencing run obtained over 190 million TCR-beta sequences. Via MiXCR, TCRdb re-called the 5' RACE reads, giving one row per CDR3 protein. Of 55,000 to 65,000 distinct CDR3 sequences in the sample, about 10% were seen once. The time point denotes: longitudinal time-point 1 (baseline). Sequencing was done on a sample of PBMCs. The source of this sequence is a male donor with HTLV-1-associated myelopathy (HAM/TSP).

CDR3 sequence: CSARVGTQYF. In DNA, the CDR3 is TGCAGTGCTAGAGTGGGTACGCAGTATTTT. The chain joins TRBV20-1 to TRBJ2-3, with no clear D. V lost 1 base, J lost 8 bases, and 4 bases lay in between. Germline values: CDR1 DFQATT, CDR2 SNEGSKA (reference sequence). CDR3 length: 10 amino acids.